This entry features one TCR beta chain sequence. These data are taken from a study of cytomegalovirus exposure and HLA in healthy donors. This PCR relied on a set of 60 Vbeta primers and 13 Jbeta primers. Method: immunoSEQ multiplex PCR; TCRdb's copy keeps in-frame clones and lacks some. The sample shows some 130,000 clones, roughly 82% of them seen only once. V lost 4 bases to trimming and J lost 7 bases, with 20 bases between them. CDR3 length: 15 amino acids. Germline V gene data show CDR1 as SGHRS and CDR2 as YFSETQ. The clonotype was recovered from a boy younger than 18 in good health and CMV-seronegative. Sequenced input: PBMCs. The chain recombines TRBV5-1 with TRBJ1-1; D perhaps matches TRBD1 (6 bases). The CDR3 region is CASSDRDTNPREAFF. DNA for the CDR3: TGCGCCAGCAGCGACCGGGACACTAATCCCCGTGAAGCTTTCTTT.